The 19 T cell receptor beta chains below come from one sample, sequenced in a study of read filtering for tumor transcriptome and immune sequencing. This library used roughly 430 ng RNA and molecular barcoded adaptors spanning alpha/delta and beta/gamma chains. TCRdb reprocessed the reads with MiXCR, giving one entry per CDR3 protein. The sample has 39,000 or so distinct CDR3 sequences; 13% to 15% are singletons. Sequencing used a population of CD138-negative cells sorted from bone marrow. These receptors were collected from a donor older than 35 with multiple myeloma.

V is TRBV29-1 and J is TRBJ1-2; D ambiguous. Trimming removed 7 bases at V and 1 base at J, with 10 bases between. The CDR3 sequence is 12 residues long. The germline CDR1 and CDR2 sequences are SQVTM and ANQGSEA. For the CDR3, the DNA is TGCAGCGGAGGGCAGGATAACTATGGCTACACCTTC. Translating it yields CSGGQDNYGYTF.

At least ten counts were recorded for this clonotype. The chain recombines TRBV12-3 or TRBV12-4 with TRBJ1-5, with D unclear. Between the trimmed V and J ends, which lost 0 bases and 6 bases, there was a span of 12 bases. The CDR3 spans 15 residues. CDR3 loop: CASSLAVGFGQPQHF. CDR3 nucleotide sequence: TGTGCCAGCAGTTTAGCGGTCGGGTTCGGTCAGCCCCAGCATTTT.

This clonotype was counted at least ten times. The V call is TRBV6-1, the J call TRBJ1-1; unclear D gene. V was pared by 7 bases and J by 5 bases, with 14 bases between. CDR1 is MNHNS and CDR2 is SASEGT in the germline V gene. The CDR3 sequence is 13 residues long. In nucleotides, the CDR3 is TGTGCCAGCACCCTAAGGGAGGGAACTGAAGCTTTCTTT. It codes for CASTLREGTEAFF.

This clonotype was found many times. J is TRBJ2-5 and V is TRBV5-1, with 7 bases matching TRBD1. Germline CDR1 SGHRS, CDR2 YFSETQ. Trimming took 3 bases from V and 3 from J; bases not matched to a gene: 2. The CDR3 totals 13 residues. CDR3 coding DNA: TGCGCCAGCAGCTCTGGGACAGAAGAGACCCAGTACTTC. Protein: CASSSGTEETQYF.

With respect to this clonotype: This clone may be a read error of a much larger clone one base away. The genes are TRBV27 and TRBJ2-7; 10 nucleotides agree with TRBD1. This CDR3 is 14 amino acids long. Germline V gene sequence: CDR1 MNHEY, CDR2 SMNVEV (reference sequence). The CDR3 DNA reads TGTGCCGGCAGCGCCGGGACAGGGGTCTACGAGCGGTACTTC. Its protein is CAGSAGTGVYERYF.

As concerns this clonotype: This clone may be a read error of a much larger clone one base away. The rearrangement uses TRBV15 and TRBJ2-2; D is possibly TRBD2 (5 bases). The V gene's germline CDR1 is LNHNV and CDR2 YYDKDF (reference sequence). The CDR3 consists of 14 residues. The CDR3 here is CATSRVSTAGVLFF. The DNA for the CDR3 is TGTGCCACCAGCAGAGTTTCCACCGCCGGGGTGCTGTTTTTT.

This clonotype was counted a few times. This could be a read error, since a much larger clone is one nucleotide away. Given the absence of the conserved phenylalanine or tryptophan at the CDR3 end, a read error is likely. Because the CDR3's place on the DNA is in doubt, the DNA is left out and the CDR3 is given as listed by TCRdb. The chain has TRBV30 and TRBJ2-3. CDR1 and CDR2 (germline): GTSNPN, SVGIG (reference sequence). The CDR3 spans 12 residues, counting both ends. This chain's CDR3 is CAWSAAADTQCV.

Turning to this clonotype: This could be a read error, since a much larger clone is one nucleotide away. The V call is TRBV3-1, the J call TRBJ2-2, with D tentatively TRBD2 (6 bases). The CDR3 consists of 15 residues. Trimming left V 1 base short and J 4 bases short, with 10 bases between. Germline assignment: CDR1 LGHDT and CDR2 YNNKEL (reference sequence). The CDR3 DNA reads TGTGCCAGCAGCCAAGTCGGGCGGGGCACCGGGGAGCTGTTTTTT. It codes for CASSQVGRGTGELFF. The entire variable domain, with the rest obtained from reference TRBV3-1 and TRBJ2-2, is as follows: DTAVSQTPKYLVTQMGNDKSIKCEQNLGHDTMYWYKQDSKKFLKIMFSYNNKELIINETVPNRFSPKSPDKAHLNLHINSLELGDSAVYFCASSQVGRGTGELFFGEGSRLTVL.

At least ten counts were recorded for this clonotype. The CDR3 nucleotides are TGTGCCAGCAGTTACTCGTCAGCAGGCGGAGGTTTTGGTTCACCCCTCCACTTT. Residues: CASSYSSAGGGFGSPLHF. The chain combines TRBV6-5 with TRBJ1-6; the D is unclear. The CDR3 extends over 18 amino acids. Between the trimmed V and J ends, which lost 0 bases and 9 bases, there was a span of 21 bases. CDR1 and CDR2 from the germline V gene are MNHEY and SVGAGI.

The chain recombines TRBV5-1 with TRBJ1-1; the match to TRBD1 covers 9 bases. The germline CDR1 and CDR2 sequences are SGHRS and YFSETQ. The CDR3 totals 14 residues. V was clipped by 6 bases and J by 1 base; unmatched bases: 4. As DNA, the CDR3 is TGCGCCAGCACCCCACAGGGGGCGAACACTGAAGCTTTCTTT. Protein sequence: CASTPQGANTEAFF.

This clonotype occurred a few times. A much larger clone is a single base away; this may be a read error. CDR3 residues: CASSFAPKAEAFF. The CDR3 DNA reads as TGCGCCAGCAGCTTTGCTCCTAAGGCTGAAGCTTTCTTT. This chain joins TRBV5-1 and TRBJ1-1; D is unclear. CDR1 SGHRS and CDR2 YFSETQ come from the germline V gene. Trimming left V 2 bases short and J 6 bases short, with 11 bases between. This CDR3 is built from 13 residues. Full variable domain (rest looked up from reference TRBV5-1 and TRBJ1-1): KAGVTQTPRYLIKTRGQQVTLSCSPISGHRSVSWYQQTPGQGLQFLFEYFSETQRNKGNFPGRFSGRQFSNSRSEMNVSTLELGDSALYLCASSFAPKAEAFFGQGTRLTVV.

J is TRBJ2-7 and V is TRBV28; D may correspond to TRBD1 or TRBD2 (5 bases each). CDR3 length equals 13 residues. CDR1 is MDHEN, CDR2 SYDVKM, per germline. Trimming shortened V by 9 bases and J by 2 bases, and 14 bases separated the two germline ends. CDR3 DNA sequence: TGTGCCAGTCTGAGTCGGGGCCCCTACGAGCAGTACTTC. Protein product: CASLSRGPYEQYF.

The rearrangement joins TRBV28 to TRBJ2-1; 7 bases map to TRBD2. The CDR3 totals 15 residues. Germline loops: CDR1 MDHEN, CDR2 SYDVKM. V gave up 8 bases and J gave up 7 bases; unmatched junction bases: 14. CDR3 DNA sequence: TGTGCCAGCCTGCCCCGCACTAGCGAGAGGAATGAGCAGTTCTTC. This gives the protein CASLPRTSERNEQFF.

This clonotype was counted at least ten times. The chain has TRBV5-1 and TRBJ1-5, with D uncertain. The V gene's germline CDR1 is SGHRS and CDR2 YFSETQ. V was clipped by 4 bases and J by 0 bases, with 8 bases between them. The CDR3 covers 14 residues. The CDR3 region is CASSLDGSNQPQHF. The DNA for the CDR3 is TGCGCCAGCAGCCTGGACGGTAGCAATCAGCCCCAGCATTTT.

This clonotype was seen at least ten times. The CDR3 DNA reads TGTGCCAGCAGCTTGTGGAGGGGGGCTAATAATGAGCAGTTCTTC. Its translation is CASSLWRGANNEQFF. V usage is TRBV11-1 and J usage is TRBJ2-1, with D perhaps matching TRBD1 or TRBD2 (6 bases each). Germline V gene lookup returns CDR1 SGHAT and CDR2 FQDESV (reference sequence). Between the trimmed V and J ends, which lost 3 bases and 7 bases, there was a span of 16 bases. The CDR3 sequence is 15 residues long.

This clonotype has a count of ten or more. The genes are TRBV5-1 and TRBJ1-2; D might be TRBD1 (5 bases). Germline-derived CDR1 and CDR2 are SGHRS and YFSETQ. Trimming shortened V by 4 bases and J by 2 bases, and 18 bases separated the two germline ends. The CDR3 extends over 16 amino acids. For the CDR3, the DNA is TGCGCCAGCAGCCAATGGGGGATGAGGAAGAACTATGGCTACACCTTC. Protein sequence: CASSQWGMRKNYGYTF. Together with reference TRBV5-1 and TRBJ1-2, the CDR3 gives the full variable domain: KAGVTQTPRYLIKTRGQQVTLSCSPISGHRSVSWYQQTPGQGLQFLFEYFSETQRNKGNFPGRFSGRQFSNSRSEMNVSTLELGDSALYLCASSQWGMRKNYGYTFGSGTRLTVV.

The sample holds many counts of this clonotype. The chain couples TRBV28 to TRBJ1-5; D gene unclear. Germline lookup yields CDR1 MDHEN and CDR2 SYDVKM. The germline V and J ends were trimmed by 1 base and 0 bases, with 10 bases remaining between them. The CDR3 covers 16 residues. CDR3 sequence (DNA): TGTGCCAGCAGTTTATTCCCTCATAATAGCAATCAGCCCCAGCATTTT. It specifies CASSLFPHNSNQPQHF.

This clonotype was counted at least ten times. This rearrangement joins TRBV3-1 to TRBJ1-1, with 8 bases fitting TRBD1. The CDR3 has 13 residues. V lost 1 base, J lost 10 bases, and 5 bases stayed unmatched. Germline V CDR1 and CDR2: LGHDT, YNNKEL (reference sequence). The CDR3 sequence is CASSQVGRGRAFF. The CDR3 bases are TGTGCCAGCAGCCAAGTTGGCAGGGGGCGAGCTTTCTTT.

This clonotype was counted ten times or more. The rearrangement joins TRBV7-9 to TRBJ1-4, with D unresolved. The germline V and J ends were trimmed by 2 bases and 5 bases, with 12 bases remaining between them. The CDR3 is made up of 15 amino acids. CDR1 and CDR2 from the germline V gene are SEHNR and FQNEAQ (reference sequence). The CDR3 region is CASSLPLSRNEKLFF. CDR3 DNA sequence: TGTGCCAGCAGCTTACCCCTGAGCCGAAATGAAAAACTGTTTTTT.